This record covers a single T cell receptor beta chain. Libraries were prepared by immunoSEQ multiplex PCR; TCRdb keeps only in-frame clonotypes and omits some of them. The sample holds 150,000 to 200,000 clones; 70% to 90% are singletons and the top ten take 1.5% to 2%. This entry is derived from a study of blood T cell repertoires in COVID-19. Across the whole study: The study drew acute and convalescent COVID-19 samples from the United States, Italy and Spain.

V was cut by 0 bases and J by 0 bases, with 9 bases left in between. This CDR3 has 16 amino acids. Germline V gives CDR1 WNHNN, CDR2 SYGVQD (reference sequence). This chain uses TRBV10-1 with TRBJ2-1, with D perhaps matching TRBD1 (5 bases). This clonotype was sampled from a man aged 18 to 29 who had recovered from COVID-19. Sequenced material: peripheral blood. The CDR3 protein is CASSESGVSSYNEQFF. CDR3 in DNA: TGCGCCAGCAGTGAGTCAGGGGTCAGCTCCTACAATGAGCAGTTCTTC.